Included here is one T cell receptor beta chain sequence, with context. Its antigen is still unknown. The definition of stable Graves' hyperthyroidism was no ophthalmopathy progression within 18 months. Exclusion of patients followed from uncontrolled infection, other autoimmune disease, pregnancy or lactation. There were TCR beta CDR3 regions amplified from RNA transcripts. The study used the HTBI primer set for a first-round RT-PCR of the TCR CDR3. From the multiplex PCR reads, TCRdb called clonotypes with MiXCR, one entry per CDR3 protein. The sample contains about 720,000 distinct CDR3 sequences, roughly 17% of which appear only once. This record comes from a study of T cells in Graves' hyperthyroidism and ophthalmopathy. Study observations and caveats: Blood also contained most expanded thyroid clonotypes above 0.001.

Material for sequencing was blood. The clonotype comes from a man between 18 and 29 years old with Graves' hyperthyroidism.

CDR3: CASSFGQGNNYGYTF. CDR3 DNA sequence: TGTGCCAGCAGCTTCGGACAGGGAAATAACTATGGCTACACCTTC. V and J are TRBV7-9 and TRBJ1-2; 8 bases fit TRBD1. The V segment lost 3 bases and the J segment 1 base; nucleotides outside the gene matches: 4. The CDR3 length is 15 residues. Germline CDR1 is SEHNR and CDR2 is FQNEAQ (reference sequence).